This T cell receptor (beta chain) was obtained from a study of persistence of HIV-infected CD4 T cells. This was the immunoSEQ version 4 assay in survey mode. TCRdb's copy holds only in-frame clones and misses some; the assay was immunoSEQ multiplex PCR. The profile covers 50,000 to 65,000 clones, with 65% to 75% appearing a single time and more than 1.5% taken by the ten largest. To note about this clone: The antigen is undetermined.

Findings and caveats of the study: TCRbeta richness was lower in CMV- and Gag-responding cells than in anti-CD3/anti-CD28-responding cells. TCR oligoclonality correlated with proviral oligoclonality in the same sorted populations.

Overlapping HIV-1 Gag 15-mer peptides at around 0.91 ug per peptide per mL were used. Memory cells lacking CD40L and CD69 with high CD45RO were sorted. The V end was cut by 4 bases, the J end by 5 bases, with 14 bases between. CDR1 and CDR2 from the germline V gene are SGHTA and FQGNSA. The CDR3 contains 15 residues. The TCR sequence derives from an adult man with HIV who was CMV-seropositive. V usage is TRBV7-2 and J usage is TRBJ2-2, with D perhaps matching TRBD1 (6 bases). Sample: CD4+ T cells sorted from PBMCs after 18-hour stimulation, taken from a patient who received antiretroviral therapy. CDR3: CASSSTQGGTGELFF. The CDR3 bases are TGTGCCAGCAGCTCCACGCAAGGGGGAACCGGGGAGCTGTTTTTT.